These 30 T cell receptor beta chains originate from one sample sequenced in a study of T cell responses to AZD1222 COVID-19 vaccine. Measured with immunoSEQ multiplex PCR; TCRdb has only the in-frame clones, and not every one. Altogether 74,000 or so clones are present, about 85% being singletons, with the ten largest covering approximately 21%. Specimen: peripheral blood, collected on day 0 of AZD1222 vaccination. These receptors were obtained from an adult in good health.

The CDR3 spells CASSLTGKQGYTF. The CDR3 DNA reads TGTGCCAGCAGCCTAACAGGGAAGCAGGGCTACACCTTC. The chain is built from TRBV27 and TRBJ1-2; possibly TRBD1 for D (6 bases). V was trimmed by 6 bases and J by 8 bases, leaving 16 bases between them. Germline assignment: CDR1 MNHEY and CDR2 SMNVEV (reference sequence). CDR3 length: 13 residues.

The CDR3 region is CASSMDSSGEQYF. The DNA for the CDR3 is TGTGCCAGTAGTATGGACAGTTCGGGCGAGCAGTACTTC. This sequence joins TRBV19 and TRBJ2-7, with D possibly being TRBD1 (6 bases). The CDR3 is 13 residues long. CDR1 and CDR2 (germline): LNHDA, SQIVND (reference sequence). The V gene lost 3 bases and the J gene lost 6 bases, with 12 bases spanning the gap.

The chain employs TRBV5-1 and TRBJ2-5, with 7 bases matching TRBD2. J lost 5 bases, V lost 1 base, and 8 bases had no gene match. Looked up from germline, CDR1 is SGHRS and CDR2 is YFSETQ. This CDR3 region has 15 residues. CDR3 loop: CASSLLVAGAETQYF. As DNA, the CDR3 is TGCGCCAGCAGCTTGTTAGTGGCGGGAGCGGAGACCCAGTACTTC.

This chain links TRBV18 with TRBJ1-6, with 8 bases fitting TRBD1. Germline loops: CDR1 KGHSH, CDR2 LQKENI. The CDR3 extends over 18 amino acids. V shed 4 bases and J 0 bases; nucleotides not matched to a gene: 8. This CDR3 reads CASSHRTGRSSYNSPLHF. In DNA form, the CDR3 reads TGTGCCAGCTCACACCGGACAGGGAGAAGCTCCTATAATTCACCCCTCCACTTT.

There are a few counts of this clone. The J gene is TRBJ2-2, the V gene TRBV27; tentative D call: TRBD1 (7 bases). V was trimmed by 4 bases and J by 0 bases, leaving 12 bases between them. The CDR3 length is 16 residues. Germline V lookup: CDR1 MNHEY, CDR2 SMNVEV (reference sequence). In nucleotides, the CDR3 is TGTGCCAGCAGTTCCAGGGGGGCCCCGAACACCGGGGAGCTGTTTTTT. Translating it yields CASSSRGAPNTGELFF.

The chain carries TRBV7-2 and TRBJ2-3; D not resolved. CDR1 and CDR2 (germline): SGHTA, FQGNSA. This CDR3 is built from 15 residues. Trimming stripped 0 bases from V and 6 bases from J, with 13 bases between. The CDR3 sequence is CASSLAVIEYDTQYF. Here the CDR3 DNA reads TGTGCCAGCAGCTTAGCCGTCATAGAGTACGATACGCAGTATTTT.

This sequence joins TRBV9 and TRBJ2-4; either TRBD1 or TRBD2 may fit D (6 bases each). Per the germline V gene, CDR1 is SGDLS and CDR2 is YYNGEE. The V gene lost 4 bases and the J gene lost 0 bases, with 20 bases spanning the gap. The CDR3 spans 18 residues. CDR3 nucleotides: TGTGCCAGCAGCCCCGATTTTGATGGGGGGCTAGCCAAAAACATTCAGTACTTC. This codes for CASSPDFDGGLAKNIQYF.

The CDR3 spells CASSIEGASSRSSYGYTF. DNA of the CDR3: TGTGCCAGTAGTATAGAAGGAGCGTCCTCAAGGAGTAGTTATGGCTACACCTTC. The chain employs TRBV19 and TRBJ1-2; D call uncertain. Between the trimmed V and J ends, which lost 0 bases and 5 bases, there was a span of 22 bases. Germline CDR1 is LNHDA and CDR2 is SQIVND (reference sequence). The CDR3 spans 18 residues.

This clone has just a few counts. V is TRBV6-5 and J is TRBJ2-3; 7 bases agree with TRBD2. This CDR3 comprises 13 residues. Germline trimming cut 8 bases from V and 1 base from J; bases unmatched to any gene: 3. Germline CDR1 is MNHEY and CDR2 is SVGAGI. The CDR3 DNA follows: TGTGCCAGCGGAAGCGGGGGCACAGATACGCAGTATTTT. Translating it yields CASGSGGTDTQYF.

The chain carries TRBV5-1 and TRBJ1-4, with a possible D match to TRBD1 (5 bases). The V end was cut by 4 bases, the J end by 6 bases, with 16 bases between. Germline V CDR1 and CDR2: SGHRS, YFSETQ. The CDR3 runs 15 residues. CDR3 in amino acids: CASSGDRFKDEKLFF. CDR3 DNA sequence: TGCGCCAGCAGCGGAGACAGATTCAAAGATGAAAAACTGTTTTTT. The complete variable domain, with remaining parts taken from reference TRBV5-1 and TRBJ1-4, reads KAGVTQTPRYLIKTRGQQVTLSCSPISGHRSVSWYQQTPGQGLQFLFEYFSETQRNKGNFPGRFSGRQFSNSRSEMNVSTLELGDSALYLCASSGDRFKDEKLFFGSGTQLSVL.

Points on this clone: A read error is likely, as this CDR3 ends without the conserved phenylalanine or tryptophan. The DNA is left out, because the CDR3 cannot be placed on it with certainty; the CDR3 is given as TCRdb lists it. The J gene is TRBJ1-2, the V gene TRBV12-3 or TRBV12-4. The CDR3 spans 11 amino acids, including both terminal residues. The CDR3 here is CASSLDGPLFL.

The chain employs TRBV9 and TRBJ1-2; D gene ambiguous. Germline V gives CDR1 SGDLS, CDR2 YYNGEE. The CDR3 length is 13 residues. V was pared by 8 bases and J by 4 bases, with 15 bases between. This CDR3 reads CARHIRDSYGYTF. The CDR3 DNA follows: TGTGCCAGACACATTAGGGATAGCTATGGCTACACCTTC.

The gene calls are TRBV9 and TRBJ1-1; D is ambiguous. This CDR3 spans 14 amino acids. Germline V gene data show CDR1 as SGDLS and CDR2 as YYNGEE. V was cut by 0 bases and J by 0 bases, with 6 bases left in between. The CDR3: CASSVDLMNTEAFF. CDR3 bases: TGTGCCAGCAGCGTAGATCTGATGAACACTGAAGCTTTCTTT.

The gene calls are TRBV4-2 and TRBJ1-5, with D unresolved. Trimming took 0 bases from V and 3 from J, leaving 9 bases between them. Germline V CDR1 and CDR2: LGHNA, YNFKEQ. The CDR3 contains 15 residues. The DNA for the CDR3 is TGTGCCAGCAGCCAAGACTCGGGCCTCAATCAGCCCCAGCATTTT. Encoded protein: CASSQDSGLNQPQHF.

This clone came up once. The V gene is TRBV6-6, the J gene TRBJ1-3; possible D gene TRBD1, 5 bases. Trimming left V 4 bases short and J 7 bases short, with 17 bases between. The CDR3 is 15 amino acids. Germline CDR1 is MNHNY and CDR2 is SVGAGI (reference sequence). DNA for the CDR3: TGTGCCAGCAGTTCGTCGGGGCAGGAGGGGAACACCATATATTTT. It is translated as CASSSSGQEGNTIYF.

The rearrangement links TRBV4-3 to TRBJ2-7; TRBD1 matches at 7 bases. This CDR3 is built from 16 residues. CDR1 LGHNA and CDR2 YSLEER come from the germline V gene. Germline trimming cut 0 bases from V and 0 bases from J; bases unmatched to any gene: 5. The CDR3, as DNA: TGCGCCAGCAGCCAAGATACAGGGGCCATCTCCTACGAGCAGTACTTC. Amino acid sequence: CASSQDTGAISYEQYF.

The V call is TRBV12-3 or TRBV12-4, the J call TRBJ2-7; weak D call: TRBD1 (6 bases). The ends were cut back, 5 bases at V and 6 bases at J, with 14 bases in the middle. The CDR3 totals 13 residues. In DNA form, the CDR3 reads TGTGCCAGCAGTCCAATCGGCAGGGGCGAGCAGTACTTC. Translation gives CASSPIGRGEQYF.

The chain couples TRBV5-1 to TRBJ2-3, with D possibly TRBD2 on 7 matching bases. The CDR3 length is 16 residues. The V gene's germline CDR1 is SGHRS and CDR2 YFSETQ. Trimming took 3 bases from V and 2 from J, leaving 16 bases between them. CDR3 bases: TGCGCCAGCAGCTCCGGGACTAAGGGGGTCACAGATACGCAGTATTTT. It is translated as CASSSGTKGVTDTQYF.

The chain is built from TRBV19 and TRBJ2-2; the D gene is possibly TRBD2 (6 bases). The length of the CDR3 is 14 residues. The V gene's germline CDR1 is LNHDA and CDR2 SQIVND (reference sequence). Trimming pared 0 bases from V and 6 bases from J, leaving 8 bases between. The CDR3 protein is CASSIEGGPGELFF. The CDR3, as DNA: TGTGCCAGTAGTATAGAGGGAGGTCCCGGGGAGCTGTTTTTT.

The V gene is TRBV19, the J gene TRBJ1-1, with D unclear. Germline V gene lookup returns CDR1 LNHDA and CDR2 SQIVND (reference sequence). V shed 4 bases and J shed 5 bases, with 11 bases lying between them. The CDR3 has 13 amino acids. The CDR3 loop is CASSTKLGTEAFF. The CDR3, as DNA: TGTGCCAGTAGTACGAAACTGGGGACTGAAGCTTTCTTT.

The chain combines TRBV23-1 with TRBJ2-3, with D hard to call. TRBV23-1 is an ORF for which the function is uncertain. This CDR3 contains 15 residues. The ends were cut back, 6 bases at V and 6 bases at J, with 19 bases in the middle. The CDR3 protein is CASSHYRCTADTQYF. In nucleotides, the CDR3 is TGCGCCAGCAGCCACTACCGTTGTACAGCGGATACGCAGTATTTT.

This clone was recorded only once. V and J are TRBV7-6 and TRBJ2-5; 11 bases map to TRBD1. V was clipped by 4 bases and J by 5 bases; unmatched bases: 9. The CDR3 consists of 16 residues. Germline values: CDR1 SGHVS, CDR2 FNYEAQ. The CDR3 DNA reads TGTGCCAGCAGCTCCTCAAGGACAGGGGGCTCGGAGACCCAGTACTTC. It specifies CASSSSRTGGSETQYF.

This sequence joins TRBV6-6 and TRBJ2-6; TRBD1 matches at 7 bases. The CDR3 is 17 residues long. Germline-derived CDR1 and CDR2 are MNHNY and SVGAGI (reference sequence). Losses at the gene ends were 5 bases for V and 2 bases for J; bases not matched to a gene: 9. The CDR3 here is CASSPIRTGTGANVLTF. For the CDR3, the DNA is TGTGCCAGCAGTCCTATACGGACAGGTACTGGGGCCAACGTCCTGACTTTC.

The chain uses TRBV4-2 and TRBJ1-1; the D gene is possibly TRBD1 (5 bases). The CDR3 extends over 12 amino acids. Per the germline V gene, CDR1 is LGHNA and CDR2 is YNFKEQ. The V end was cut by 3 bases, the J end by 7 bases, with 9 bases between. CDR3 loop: CASSHSQGEAFF. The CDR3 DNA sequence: TGTGCCAGCAGCCATAGTCAGGGTGAAGCTTTCTTT.

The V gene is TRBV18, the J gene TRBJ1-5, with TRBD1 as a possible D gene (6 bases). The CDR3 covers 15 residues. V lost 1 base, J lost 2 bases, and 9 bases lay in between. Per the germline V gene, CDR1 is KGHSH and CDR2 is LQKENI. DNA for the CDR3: TGTGCCAGCTCACCACTTTCAGGGGGCAATCAGCCCCAGCATTTT. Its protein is CASSPLSGGNQPQHF.

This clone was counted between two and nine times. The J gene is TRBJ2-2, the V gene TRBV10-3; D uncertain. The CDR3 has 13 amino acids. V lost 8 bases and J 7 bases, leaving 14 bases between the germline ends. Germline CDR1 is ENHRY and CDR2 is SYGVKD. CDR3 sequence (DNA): TGTGCCATCGGTCAGAGGCTAAGCGGGGAGCTGTTTTTT. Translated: CAIGQRLSGELFF.

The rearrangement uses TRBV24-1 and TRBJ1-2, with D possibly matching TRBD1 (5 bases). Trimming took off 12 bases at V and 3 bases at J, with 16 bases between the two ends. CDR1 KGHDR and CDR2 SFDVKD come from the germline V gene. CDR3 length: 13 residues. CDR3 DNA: TGTGCCTCCCAGGCAGGGCCGGACTATGGCTACACCTTC. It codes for CASQAGPDYGYTF.

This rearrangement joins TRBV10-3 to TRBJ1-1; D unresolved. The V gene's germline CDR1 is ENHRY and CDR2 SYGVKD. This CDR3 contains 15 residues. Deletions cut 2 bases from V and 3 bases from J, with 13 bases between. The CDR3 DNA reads TGTGCCATCAGTGAGCCGCAGGTTGGGGACACTGAAGCTTTCTTT. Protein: CAISEPQVGDTEAFF.

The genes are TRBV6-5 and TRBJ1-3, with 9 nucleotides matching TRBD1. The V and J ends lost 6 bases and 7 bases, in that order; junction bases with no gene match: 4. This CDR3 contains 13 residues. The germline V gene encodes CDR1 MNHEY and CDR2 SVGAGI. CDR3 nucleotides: TGTGCCAGCAGCTGGGACAGGGCGAACACCATATATTTT. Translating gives CASSWDRANTIYF.

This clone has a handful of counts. The CDR3 is CASSASWGSMNTEAFF. The CDR3 DNA reads TGTGCCAGTAGTGCAAGTTGGGGGTCCATGAACACTGAAGCTTTCTTT. The gene calls are TRBV19 and TRBJ1-1; perhaps TRBD1 as D (5 bases). The CDR3 spans 16 residues. Looked up from germline, CDR1 is LNHDA and CDR2 is SQIVND (reference sequence). Trimming removed 5 bases from V and 0 bases from J, with 16 bases in between.